This T cell receptor beta chain appears in the sequencing data of a study of shared T cell receptors in the human thymus. The V and J ends lost 0 bases and 7 bases, in that order; junction bases with no gene match: 5. Per germline, CDR1 SGHRS and CDR2 YFSETQ. CDR3 length: 15 residues. The assay was immunoSEQ multiplex PCR, and TCRdb's table has in-frame clones only and misses some. The repertoire holds hundreds of thousands of clones, with 70% to 80% as singletons. In addition, the sample was reused for a study of human thymus T cells. This second study says: Highly overlapping thymic repertoires among unrelated individuals were reported in related research.

The specimen sequenced was thymocytes. The sequence came from a boy under two years old with a congenital heart defect. V gene TRBV5-1 combines with J gene TRBJ1-4, with 8 bases identical to TRBD1. The CDR3 loop reads CASSLDGTGLEKLFF. The CDR3 nucleotides read TGCGCCAGCAGCTTGGACGGGACAGGTCTTGAAAAACTGTTTTTT. The whole variable domain, filled in from reference TRBV5-1 and TRBJ1-4, reads KAGVTQTPRYLIKTRGQQVTLSCSPISGHRSVSWYQQTPGQGLQFLFEYFSETQRNKGNFPGRFSGRQFSNSRSEMNVSTLELGDSALYLCASSLDGTGLEKLFFGSGTQLSVL.